This section outlines one TCR beta chain sequence together with its context. Its antigen is not yet known. No clone much larger than this one lies a single base away; base qualities are absent. The V end loses 4 bases and the J end loses 3 bases, and a stretch of 16 bases separates them. The CDR3 measures 16 amino acids from cysteine to phenylalanine. Here the CDR3 DNA is all that survives: 48 bases in frame from base 1. The CDR1 and CDR2 encoded by the germline V gene are KGHSH and LQKENI. The entry originates in a study of somatic mutations in cytotoxic T cells in rheumatoid arthritis (dated by TCRdb to about 2017). At the level of the whole study: Peripheral blood (30 ml EDTA) was collected from patients immediately after diagnosis and before any treatment began. Sorted V beta1+ cells also underwent TCRB sequencing, and some V beta antibody-stained T-cell populations were flow-sorted at nearly 100% purity on a FACSAria II or Sony SH800. In newly diagnosed rheumatoid arthritis without treatment, the study examined if expanded CD8+ T-cell clones harbor somatic mutations, relying on TCRB deep sequencing to characterize clonality. For 60 or so rheumatoid arthritis patients and 20 healthy controls, TCRB deep sequencing was carried out. Patient and control groups had essentially identical median ages. Findings and caveats that apply to the study as a whole: In about an eighth of the roughly 60 patients the largest CD8+ clone exceeded 20% of CD8+ cells, and several identical CD8+ TCRB sequences were shared between blood and synovial fluid. An increase of CD8+ clonality with age was seen in patients (Spearman r ~ 0.51) but not in healthy controls. CD8+ T-cell clonality in rheumatoid arthritis patients was not significantly different from that in age-matched healthy controls. The expanded CD8+ clones had unknown antigen targets, and not appearing in virus-specific databases did not rule out that they were virus-specific. The slight TRBV07 underrepresentation in patients was not adjusted for multiple comparisons.

On an AutoMACS, CD4+ and CD8+ cells were isolated via positive magnetic bead selection, and their purity was verified by flow cytometry. After a first flow cytometry screen using a TCR V beta antibody panel, clonal expansions were characterized through TCRB deep sequencing of sorted CD8+ fractions. Ficoll-Paque PLUS density gradient separation was used to isolate peripheral blood mononuclear cells. Nucleospin Tissue or Tissue XS kits were used to extract DNA from CD4-enriched, CD8-enriched or PBMC samples, and a Qubit 2.0 fluorometer was used for quantification. TCRB CDR3 sequencing used the immunoSEQ assay on genomic DNA. In the original analysis: Only a few patient CD8+ clones larger than 1% matched published virus-specific TCRB sequences when compared against them. The analyses included only productive TCRB rearrangements. Clonality was expressed as a Shannon entropy-based productive clonality index, with each clone defined by a unique TCRB CDR3 sequence. The template counts of each clone relative to the total templates per sample were used to calculate repertoire overlap between two samples. V-gene usage measured by flow cytometry correlated with TCRB sequencing V-gene usage, with a Spearman r of roughly 0.67. Here the immuneACCESS table is served through TCRdb, limited to in-frame sequences with V and J called. Missing clones are a known gap in these copies; in checked studies unresolved V genes cover under half, and the rest lacks a known reason. V and J calls and clone size are given by that table; D and trimming were obtained from the DNA. For this sample the table gives some 30,000 clones, of which about 81% were detected only once. The top ten clones comprise about 8.6% of the sample.

This TCR came from an adult with rheumatoid arthritis. Sequenced sample: CD8+ T cells sorted from blood. The chain is made from TRBV18 and TRBJ1-5; the D gene remains uncertain. The DNA reads TGTGCCAGCTCACTCCTGGGCACAGAATACAATCAGCCCCAGCATTTT. The encoded protein is CASSLLGTEYNQPQHF.